This T cell receptor (beta chain) was profiled in a study of T cell changes during pregnancy in multiple sclerosis. Germline CDR1 MNHNS, CDR2 SASEGT. The CDR3 extends over 11 amino acids. About this clone itself: The junction and the germline gene differ at one end; a read error may be behind it.

The data were produced by immunoSEQ multiplex PCR, yet TCRdb's version contains in-frame clones alone and is incomplete. Of fewer than 85,000 clones in the sample, nearly 95% are singletons; the top ten hold more than 1%. The sequence derives from a female donor with multiple sclerosis, enrolled in a pregnancy study. Sequenced here: peripheral blood, sampled in the second trimester of pregnancy. The gene calls are TRBV6-1 and TRBJ2-3; D is uncertain. CDR3 amino acids: CASSESDPRHF. CDR3 nucleotides: TGTGCCAGCAGTGAATCCGATCCTAGACATTTT.